The 5 T cell receptor beta chains below come from one sample, sequenced in a study of blood T cell repertoires in COVID-19. Clones were sequenced by immunoSEQ multiplex PCR, and TCRdb holds only the in-frame ones, with some missing. The top ten hold under 2.5% of the sample, which has about 400,000 clones, roughly nine tenths seen once. Source material: PBMCs or T cells enriched from blood (not recorded which). These receptors all come from a woman aged 18-29 years with acute COVID-19.

The chain has TRBV4-3 and TRBJ1-2, with unresolved D. CDR3 size: 14 residues. Trimming left V 4 bases short and J 4 bases short, with 13 bases between. In germline, CDR1 is LGHNA, CDR2 YSLEER. CDR3 region: CASSRGGGSYGYTF. CDR3 sequence (DNA): TGCGCCAGCAGCCGCGGCGGCGGATCCTATGGCTACACCTTC.

The chain carries TRBV18 and TRBJ2-1; possible D gene TRBD1, 7 bases. V was trimmed by 5 bases and J by 2 bases, leaving 13 bases between them. The germline CDR1 and CDR2 sequences are KGHSH and LQKENI. CDR3 length: 15 amino acids. The CDR3 sequence: CASSAGQLAYNEQFF. In DNA, the CDR3 is TGTGCCAGCTCAGCGGGACAGCTGGCCTACAATGAGCAGTTCTTC.

V usage is TRBV14 and J usage is TRBJ2-1; TRBD2 aligns across 10 bases. CDR3 length: 17 residues. The germline CDR1 and CDR2 sequences are SGHDN and FVKESK. V lost 1 base to trimming and J lost 2 bases; unmatched junction nucleotides: 5. The CDR3 bases are TGTGCCAGCAGCCAAGGTATTAGCGGGAGGCCCTACAATGAGCAGTTCTTC. Translation gives CASSQGISGRPYNEQFF.

This clone is a singleton in its sample. V and J are TRBV20-1 and TRBJ1-2; the D gene is possibly TRBD1 (5 bases). The V end was cut by 5 bases, the J end by 6 bases, with 10 bases between. Germline V gives CDR1 DFQATT, CDR2 SNEGSKA (reference sequence). The CDR3 contains 11 residues. CDR3 amino acids: CSARGNDGYTF. In nucleotides, the CDR3 is TGCAGTGCTCGGGGGAATGATGGCTACACCTTC.

This sequence joins TRBV2 and TRBJ2-7, with D hard to call. Trimming pared 3 bases from V and 6 bases from J, leaving 12 bases between. CDR3 length equals 13 residues. Germline CDR1 reads SNHLY; CDR2 reads FYNNEI. CDR3 residues: CASSDDWSVEQYF. In nucleotides, the CDR3 is TGTGCCAGCAGTGACGACTGGTCTGTCGAGCAGTACTTC.